A selection of T cell receptor beta chains follows, all from one sample in a study of shared T cell receptors in the human thymus. Data came from immunoSEQ multiplex PCR; TCRdb stores just in-frame clones and leaves some out. The sample lists hundreds of thousands of clones; more than 70% were seen once. The same sample was also studied in work on human thymus T cells.

The specimen was thymocytes. These receptors were obtained from a boy under two years old with a congenital heart defect. Each CDR3 is given without its conserved first and last residue. The D gene is left open where the match is weak.

CDR3aa | v_gene | d_gene
ASSLTAGERYEQY | TRBV27 | -
ASSLGDNNQPQH | TRBV7-8 | -
ASSLQVNTEAF | TRBV7-3 | -
ASTHSGANVLT | TRBV27 | -
ASSGTGRNSPLH | TRBV25-1 | TRBD1
ASSPRGQVDGYT | TRBV28 | TRBD1
ASSQADRAIAPLH | TRBV4-3 | TRBD1
ASSLRQGTNEKLF | TRBV28 | TRBD1
ASSPQWPDTQY | TRBV7-7 | -
ASSTDDTDTQY | TRBV27 | -
ASSSGDTQY | TRBV5-6 | -
ASSFLAMKCSYEQY | TRBV5-1 | -
ASKEGSHSYEQY | TRBV11-1 | -
ASSFPLQETQY | TRBV27 | -
ASSGIKRERWEQY | TRBV6-1 | TRBD2
ASSSFFGILQETQY | TRBV5-4 | -
ASSLSTQETQY | TRBV7-9 | -
ASSRQGGATNTGELF | TRBV4-1 | -
ASRPGTGSSDEQF | TRBV5-6 | TRBD1
ASIPDSANTGELF | TRBV6-1 | -
ASSQQYRDFHNQPQH | TRBV4-2 | -
ASSYRVVRGPLH | TRBV6-5 | -
ASSASGRSPDTQY | TRBV28 | TRBD2
ASSARDRGLEAF | TRBV25-1 | TRBD1
ASSYFSGNTEAF | TRBV6-5 | -
ASADRSGISPLH | TRBV27 | -
ASSQAGGTNEKLF | TRBV4-2 | -
ASSLVARDAYEQY | TRBV7-9 | -
ASSRRTEILIEETQY | TRBV28 | -
ASSLAEGYGYT | TRBV7-2 | -
AHKWAHGYT | TRBV30 | -
ASSSNRDRLNQPQH | TRBV5-6 | TRBD1
ASSAISGQGASPQFSNQPQH | TRBV27 | TRBD1
ASSGPGQGLPGYGYT | TRBV5-6 | TRBD1
ASSPNGSNEQF | TRBV4-1 | -
ASSPQQGSGYNSPLH | TRBV28 | -
ASSQPPSGRASYNEQF | TRBV4-3 | TRBD2
ASSQVWSAGRGLPTYEQY | TRBV4-3 | -
ASSLGRARPGQPQH | TRBV28 | -
ASRTLGGSPLH | TRBV27 | -
ASSPAGQETQY | TRBV7-9 | -
ASRTRGSSNQPQH | TRBV6-1 | -
ASSPLIEASTNEKLF | TRBV18 | -
ASSLRSGQGSYNEQF | TRBV13 | -
ASSPRTGELF | TRBV4-1 | -
ASSTTGGGVDNEQF | TRBV10-2 | TRBD2
ASSLTAGANVLT | TRBV5-1 | -
ASSPGTGRSPLH | TRBV27 | TRBD1
ASRGQWCGPGNTIY | TRBV2 | -
ASSEVGTSGTQEQY | TRBV2 | TRBD2
ATSRREREKLF | TRBV15 | -
ASGSLAGGGDTQY | TRBV4-3 | TRBD2
ASSLLGDLDEQY | TRBV7-9 | -
ASSTPDIQNTEAF | TRBV19 | -
SPSGPSYNEQF | TRBV29-1 | -